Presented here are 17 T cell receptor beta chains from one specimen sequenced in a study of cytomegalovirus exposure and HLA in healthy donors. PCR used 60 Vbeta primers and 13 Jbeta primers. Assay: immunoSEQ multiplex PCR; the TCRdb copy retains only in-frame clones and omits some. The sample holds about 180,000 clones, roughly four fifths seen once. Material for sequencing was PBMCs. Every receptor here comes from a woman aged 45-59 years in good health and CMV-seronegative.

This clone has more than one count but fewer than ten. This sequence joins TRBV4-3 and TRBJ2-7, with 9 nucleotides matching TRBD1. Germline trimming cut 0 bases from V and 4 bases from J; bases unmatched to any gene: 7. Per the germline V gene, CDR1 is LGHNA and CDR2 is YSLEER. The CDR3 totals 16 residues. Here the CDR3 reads CASSQEPPGTGYEQYF. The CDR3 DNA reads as TGCGCCAGCAGCCAAGAGCCCCCCGGGACAGGGTACGAGCAGTACTTC.

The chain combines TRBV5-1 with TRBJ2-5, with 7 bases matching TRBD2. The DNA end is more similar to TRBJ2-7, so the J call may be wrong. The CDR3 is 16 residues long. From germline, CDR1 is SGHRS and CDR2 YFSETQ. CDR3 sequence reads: CASSRGEAGYRYEQYF. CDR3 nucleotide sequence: TGCGCCAGCAGCCGGGGGGAGGCGGGATATCGCTACGAGCAGTACTTC.

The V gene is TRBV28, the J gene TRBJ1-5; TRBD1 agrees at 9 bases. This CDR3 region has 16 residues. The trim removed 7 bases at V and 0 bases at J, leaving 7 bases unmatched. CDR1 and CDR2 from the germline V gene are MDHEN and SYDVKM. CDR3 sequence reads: CASTQGASISNQPQHF. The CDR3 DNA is TGTGCCAGCACACAGGGGGCCTCTATTAGCAATCAGCCCCAGCATTTT.

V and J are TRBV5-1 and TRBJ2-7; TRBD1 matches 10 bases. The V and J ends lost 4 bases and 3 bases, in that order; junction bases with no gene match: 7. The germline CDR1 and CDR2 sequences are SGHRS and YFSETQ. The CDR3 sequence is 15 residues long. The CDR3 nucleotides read TGCGCCAGCAGCATCGGGACAGGGGTTCACTACGAGCAGTACTTC. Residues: CASSIGTGVHYEQYF.

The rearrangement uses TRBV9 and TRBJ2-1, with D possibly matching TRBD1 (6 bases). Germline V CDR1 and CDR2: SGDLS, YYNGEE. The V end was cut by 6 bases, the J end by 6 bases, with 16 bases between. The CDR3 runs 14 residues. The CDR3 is CASTPGANLNEQFF. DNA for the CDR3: TGTGCCAGCACGCCAGGGGCTAACCTCAATGAGCAGTTCTTC.

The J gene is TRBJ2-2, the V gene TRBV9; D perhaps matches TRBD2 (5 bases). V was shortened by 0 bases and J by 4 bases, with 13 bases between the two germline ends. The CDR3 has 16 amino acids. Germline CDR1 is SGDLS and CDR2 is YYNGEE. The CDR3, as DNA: TGTGCCAGCAGCGTAGGTACCAGCGGCTGCACCGGGGAGCTGTTTTTT. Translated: CASSVGTSGCTGELFF.

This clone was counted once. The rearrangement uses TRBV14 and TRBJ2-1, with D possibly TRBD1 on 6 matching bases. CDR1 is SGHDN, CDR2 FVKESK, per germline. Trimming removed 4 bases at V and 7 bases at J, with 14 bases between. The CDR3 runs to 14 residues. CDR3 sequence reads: CASSRRQAGNEQFF. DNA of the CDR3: TGTGCCAGCAGCCGACGACAGGCCGGGAATGAGCAGTTCTTC. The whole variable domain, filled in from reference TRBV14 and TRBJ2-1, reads EAGVTQFPSHSVIEKGQTVTLRCDPISGHDNLYWYRRVMGKEIKFLLHFVKESKQDESGMPNNRFLAERTGGTYSTLKVQPAELEDSGVYFCASSRRQAGNEQFFGPGTRLTVL.

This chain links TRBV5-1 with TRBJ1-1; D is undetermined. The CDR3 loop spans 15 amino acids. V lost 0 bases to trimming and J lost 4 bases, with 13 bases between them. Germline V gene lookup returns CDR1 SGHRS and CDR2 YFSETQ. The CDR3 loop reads CASSLGRASATEAFF. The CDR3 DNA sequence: TGCGCCAGCAGCTTGGGGCGGGCCAGCGCCACTGAAGCTTTCTTT.

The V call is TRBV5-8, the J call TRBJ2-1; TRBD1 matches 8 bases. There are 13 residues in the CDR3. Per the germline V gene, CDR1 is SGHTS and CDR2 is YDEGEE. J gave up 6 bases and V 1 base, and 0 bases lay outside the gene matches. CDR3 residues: CASSLTGGNEQFF. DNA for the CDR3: TGTGCCAGCAGCTTGACAGGGGGCAATGAGCAGTTCTTC.

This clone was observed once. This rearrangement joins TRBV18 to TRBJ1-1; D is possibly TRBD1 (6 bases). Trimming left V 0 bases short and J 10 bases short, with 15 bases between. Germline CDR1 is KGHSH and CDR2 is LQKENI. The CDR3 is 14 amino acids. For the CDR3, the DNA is TGTGCCAGCTCACCACCCGGGACATTTGGTTCAGCTTTCTTT. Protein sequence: CASSPPGTFGSAFF. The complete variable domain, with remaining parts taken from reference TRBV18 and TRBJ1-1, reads NAGVMQNPRHLVRRRGQEARLRCSPMKGHSHVYWYRQLPEEGLKFMVYLQKENIIDESGMPKERFSAEFPKEGPSILRIQQVVRGDSAAYFCASSPPGTFGSAFFGQGTRLTVV.

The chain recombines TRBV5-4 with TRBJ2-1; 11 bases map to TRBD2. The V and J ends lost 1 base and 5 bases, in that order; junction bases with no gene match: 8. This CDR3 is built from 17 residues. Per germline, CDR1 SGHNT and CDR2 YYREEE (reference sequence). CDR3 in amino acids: CASSLMVLAGGNNEQFF. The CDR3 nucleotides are TGTGCCAGCAGCTTGATGGTTCTAGCGGGAGGCAACAATGAGCAGTTCTTC.

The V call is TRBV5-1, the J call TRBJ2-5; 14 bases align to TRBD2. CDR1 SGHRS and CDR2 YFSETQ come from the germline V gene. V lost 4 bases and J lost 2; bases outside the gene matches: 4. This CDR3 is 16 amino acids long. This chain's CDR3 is CASSEGLAGVQETQYF. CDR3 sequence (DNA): TGCGCCAGCAGCGAGGGACTAGCGGGAGTTCAAGAGACCCAGTACTTC.

The CDR3, as DNA: TGTGCCAGCAGTTTCCGTGGGGACAGGGGTTACGAGCAGTACTTC. This encodes CASSFRGDRGYEQYF. The chain is built from TRBV7-2 and TRBJ2-7; TRBD1 agrees at 10 bases. This CDR3 has 15 residues. Germline CDR1 is SGHTA and CDR2 is FQGNSA. Trimming at V came to 6 bases and at J to 4 bases, leaving 9 bases not matched to a gene.

CDR3 bases: TGTGCCAGCAGCACCAGGACAGGGAATTTATACGAGCAGTACTTC. Translation gives CASSTRTGNLYEQYF. The chain links TRBV7-8 to TRBJ2-7; 8 nucleotides agree with TRBD1. The length of the CDR3 is 15 residues. In germline, CDR1 is SGHVS, CDR2 FQNEAQ. The V gene end was trimmed by 5 bases and the J gene end by 4 bases; junction bases not matched to a gene: 10.

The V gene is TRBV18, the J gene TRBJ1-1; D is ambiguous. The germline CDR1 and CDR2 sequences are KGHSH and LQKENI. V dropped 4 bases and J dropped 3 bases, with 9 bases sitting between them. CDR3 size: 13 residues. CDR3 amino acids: CASSRLGDTEAFF. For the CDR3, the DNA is TGTGCCAGCTCACGCTTGGGAGACACTGAAGCTTTCTTT. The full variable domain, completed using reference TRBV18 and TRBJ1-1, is NAGVMQNPRHLVRRRGQEARLRCSPMKGHSHVYWYRQLPEEGLKFMVYLQKENIIDESGMPKERFSAEFPKEGPSILRIQQVVRGDSAAYFCASSRLGDTEAFFGQGTRLTVV.

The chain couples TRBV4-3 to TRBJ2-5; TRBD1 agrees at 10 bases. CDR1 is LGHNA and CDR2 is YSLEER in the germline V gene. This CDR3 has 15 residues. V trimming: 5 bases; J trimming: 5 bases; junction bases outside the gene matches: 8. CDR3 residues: CASSTRDRGFETQYF. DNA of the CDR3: TGCGCCAGCAGCACCCGGGACAGGGGTTTTGAGACCCAGTACTTC.

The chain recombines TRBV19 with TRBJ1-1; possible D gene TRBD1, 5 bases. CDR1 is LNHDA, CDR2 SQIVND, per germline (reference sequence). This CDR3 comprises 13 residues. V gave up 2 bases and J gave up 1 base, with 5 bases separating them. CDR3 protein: CASSIQGNTEAFF. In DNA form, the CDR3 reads TGTGCCAGTAGTATACAGGGGAACACTGAAGCTTTCTTT.